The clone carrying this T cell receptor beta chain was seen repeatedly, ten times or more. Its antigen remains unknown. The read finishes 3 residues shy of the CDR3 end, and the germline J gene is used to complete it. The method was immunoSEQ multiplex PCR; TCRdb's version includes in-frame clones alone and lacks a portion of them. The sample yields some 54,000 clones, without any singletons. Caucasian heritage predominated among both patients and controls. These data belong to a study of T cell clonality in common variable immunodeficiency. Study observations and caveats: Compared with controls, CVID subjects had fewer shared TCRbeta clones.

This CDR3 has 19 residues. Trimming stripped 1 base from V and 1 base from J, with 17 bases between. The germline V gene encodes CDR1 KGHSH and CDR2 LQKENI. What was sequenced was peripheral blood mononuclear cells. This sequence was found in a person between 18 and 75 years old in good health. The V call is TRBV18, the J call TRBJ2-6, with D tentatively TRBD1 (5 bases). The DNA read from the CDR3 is TGTGCCAGCTCACCACTTCCGGCAGGGAAGATGTCTGGGGCCAACGTC. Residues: CASSPLPAGKMSGANV. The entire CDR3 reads CASSPLPAGKMSGANVLTF. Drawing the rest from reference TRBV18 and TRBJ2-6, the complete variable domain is NAGVMQNPRHLVRRRGQEARLRCSPMKGHSHVYWYRQLPEEGLKFMVYLQKENIIDESGMPKERFSAEFPKEGPSILRIQQVVRGDSAAYFCASSPLPAGKMSGANVLTFGAGSRLTVL.